Listed below are T cell receptor beta chains from one sample, sequenced in a study of early T cells in non-severe SARS-CoV-2 infection. MiXCR, applied by TCRdb to the 5' RACE reads, yields one record per CDR3 protein. The sample includes about 130,000 distinct CDR3 sequences, about 15% of them seen just once. Input material: whole blood. Source of these receptors: an adult who was a healthcare worker with PCR-confirmed SARS-CoV-2 infection or an uninfected control (not recorded which). CDR3s include the opening cysteine and the closing phenylalanine or tryptophan. D genes are given only for firm matches. For some rows the clone size is stated as once, few or many, or as a class when expanded; others skip it.

d_call clone_size j_call v_call cdr3_aa cdr3_nt
. . TRBJ2-5 TRBV7-9 CASSLVMWGSQETQYF TGTGCCAGCAGCTTAGTGATGTGGGGGTCCCAAGAGACCCAGTACTTC
TRBD1 . TRBJ1-2 TRBV12-3/TRBV12-4 CASSWTGAHYGYTF TGTGCCAGCAGTTGGACAGGGGCTCACTATGGCTACACCTTC
. few TRBJ1-1 TRBV7-2 CASSLAGTTPGLFF TGTGCCAGCAGCTTAGCCGGGACAACCCCCGGGTTGTTTTTT
. few TRBJ2-2 TRBV7-3 CASSLTGPYTGELFF TGTGCCAGCAGCCTCACCGGGCCCTACACCGGGGAGCTGTTTTTT
. . TRBJ1-5 TRBV27 CASSKPGRLQPQHF TGTGCCAGCAGTAAACCGGGACGACTTCAGCCCCAGCATTTT
TRBD2 many TRBJ2-3 TRBV4-1 CASSPSGGTDTQYF TGCGCCAGCAGCCCCAGCGGGGGCACAGATACGCAGTATTTT
. . TRBJ2-5 TRBV10-3 CAIRASQETQYF TGTGCCATCAGGGCCTCCCAAGAGACCCAGTACTTC
. few TRBJ1-6 TRBV3-1 CASSQGKSPLHF TGTGCCAGCAGCCAAGGCAAGTCACCCCTCCACTTT
. . TRBJ1-2 TRBV9 CASSVVGSISYTF TGTGCCAGCAGCGTTGTGGGATCCATCTCATACACCTTC
. once TRBJ1-6 TRBV30 CAQGFANSPLHF TGTGCTCAGGGATTTGCGAATTCACCCCTCCACTTT
. many TRBJ1-1 TRBV20-1 CSAPDGSEAFF TGCAGTGCCCCGGACGGAAGTGAAGCTTTCTTT
TRBD1 few TRBJ1-4 TRBV7-9 CASSLAGDSEKLFF TGTGCCAGCAGCTTAGCAGGGGACAGTGAAAAACTGTTTTTT
TRBD1 . TRBJ1-2 TRBV19 CASSIFDREEKGYTF TGTGCCAGTAGTATCTTTGACAGGGAGGAAAAAGGCTACACCTTC
TRBD1 few TRBJ1-2 TRBV30 CAWDRGNGYTF TGTGCCTGGGACAGGGGTAATGGCTACACCTTC
. . TRBJ2-1 TRBV6-5 CASSRSGAEQFF TGTGCCAGCAGTCGTTCGGGGGCTGAGCAGTTCTTC
. . TRBJ2-7 TRBV3-1 CASSPQVNSYEQYF TGTGCCAGCAGCCCGCAGGTGAACTCCTACGAGCAGTACTTC
. few TRBJ1-3 TRBV4-2 CASSHGGADSGNTIYF TGTGCCAGCAGCCATGGAGGGGCCGACTCTGGAAACACCATATATTTT
. . TRBJ2-3 TRBV10-3 CAISVGGGDTQYF TGTGCCATCAGTGTTGGGGGAGGAGATACGCAGTATTTT
. . TRBJ1-1 TRBV12-3/TRBV12-4 CASSRRGNTEAFF TGTGCCAGCAGTCGCCGGGGGAACACTGAAGCTTTCTTT
. . TRBJ2-3 TRBV29-1 CSVENLGRDTQYF TGCAGCGTTGAAAATCTAGGACGAGATACGCAGTATTTT
. many TRBJ2-5 TRBV12-3/TRBV12-4 CASSFTGETQYF TGTGCCAGCAGTTTCACCGGGGAGACCCAGTACTTC
TRBD2 once TRBJ2-3 TRBV29-1 CSVEGGGAYSTDTQYF TGCAGCGTTGAAGGCGGGGGGGCATATAGCACAGATACGCAGTATTTT
. many TRBJ2-7 TRBV11-1 CASSLGLGDSYEQYF TGTGCCAGCAGCTTAGGTTTAGGGGACTCCTACGAGCAGTACTTC
TRBD1 . TRBJ1-4 TRBV10-3 CAISDRGDEKLFF TGTGCCATCAGTGACAGGGGGGATGAAAAACTGTTTTTT
. few TRBJ2-1 TRBV15 CATSLTRGWNEQFF TGTGCCACCAGCCTTACAAGGGGTTGGAATGAGCAGTTCTTC
. few TRBJ1-3 TRBV3-1 CASSQTTRLGGNTIYF TGTGCCAGCAGCCAAACGACACGGTTGGGTGGAAACACCATATATTTT
. . TRBJ2-7 TRBV12-3/TRBV12-4 CASSQPGSLYEQYF TGTGCCAGCAGTCAACCGGGATCTCTCTACGAGCAGTACTTC
. few TRBJ2-3 TRBV5-6 CASSLAPTDTQYF TGTGCCAGCAGCTTGGCCCCCACAGATACGCAGTATTTT
TRBD1 . TRBJ1-1 TRBV6-6 CATFRGTGTEAFF TGTGCCACCTTTCGAGGGACAGGCACTGAAGCTTTCTTT
. many TRBJ2-3 TRBV20-1 CSGRYTDTQYF TGCAGCGGCAGGTATACAGATACGCAGTATTTT
. . TRBJ2-5 TRBV25-1 CASSDRAGPYQETQYF TGTGCCAGCAGTGACCGGGCAGGGCCCTACCAAGAGACCCAGTACTTC
TRBD1 . TRBJ2-3 TRBV11-2 CASTPDRATDTQYF TGTGCCAGCACCCCGGACAGGGCAACAGATACGCAGTATTTT